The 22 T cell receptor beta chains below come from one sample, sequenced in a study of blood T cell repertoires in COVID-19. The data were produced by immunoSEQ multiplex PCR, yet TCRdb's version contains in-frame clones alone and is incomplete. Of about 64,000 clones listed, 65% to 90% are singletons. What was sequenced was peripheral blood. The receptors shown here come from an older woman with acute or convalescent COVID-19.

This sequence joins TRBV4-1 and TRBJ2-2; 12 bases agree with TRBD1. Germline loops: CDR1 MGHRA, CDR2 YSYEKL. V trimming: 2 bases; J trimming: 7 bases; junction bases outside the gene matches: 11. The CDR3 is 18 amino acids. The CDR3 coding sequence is TGCGCCAGCAGCCAACAGCCCGGGACAGGGGGCCGAAGCGGGGAGCTGTTTTTT. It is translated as CASSQQPGTGGRSGELFF.

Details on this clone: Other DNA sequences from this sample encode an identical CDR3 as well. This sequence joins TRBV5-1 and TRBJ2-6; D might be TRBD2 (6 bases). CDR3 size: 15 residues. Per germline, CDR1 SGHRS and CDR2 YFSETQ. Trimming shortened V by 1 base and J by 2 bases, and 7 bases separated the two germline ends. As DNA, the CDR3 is TGCGCCAGCAGCTTGTGGGGGGCTGGGGCCAACGTCCTGACTTTC. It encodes CASSLWGAGANVLTF.

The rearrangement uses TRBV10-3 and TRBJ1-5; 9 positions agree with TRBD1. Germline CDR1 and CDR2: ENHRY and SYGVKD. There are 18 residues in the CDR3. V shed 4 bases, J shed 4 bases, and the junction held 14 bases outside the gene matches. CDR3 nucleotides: TGTGCCATCAGTGGGCACGCCGGGACAGGGTTTACAAATCAGCCCCAGCATTTT. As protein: CAISGHAGTGFTNQPQHF.

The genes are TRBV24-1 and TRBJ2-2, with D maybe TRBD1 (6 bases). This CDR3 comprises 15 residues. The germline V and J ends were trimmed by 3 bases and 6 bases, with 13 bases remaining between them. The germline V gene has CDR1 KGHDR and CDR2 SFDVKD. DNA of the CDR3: TGTGCCACCAGTGATCCCGACAGGACGCCCGGGGAGCTGTTTTTT. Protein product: CATSDPDRTPGELFF.

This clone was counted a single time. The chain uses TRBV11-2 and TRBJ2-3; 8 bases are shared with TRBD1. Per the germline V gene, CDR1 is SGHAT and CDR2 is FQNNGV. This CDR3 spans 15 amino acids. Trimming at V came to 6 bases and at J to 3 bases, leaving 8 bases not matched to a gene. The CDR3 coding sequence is TGTGCCAGCAGAAAAGGACAGGGTCGGACAGATACGCAGTATTTT. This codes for CASRKGQGRTDTQYF.

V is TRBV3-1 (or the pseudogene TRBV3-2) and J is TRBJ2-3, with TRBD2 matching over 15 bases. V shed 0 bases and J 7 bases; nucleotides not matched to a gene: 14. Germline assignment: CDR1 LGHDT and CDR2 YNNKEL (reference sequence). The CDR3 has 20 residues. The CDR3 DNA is TGTGCCAGCAGCCAAGATCTTAGGACTAGCGGGGGGGGCGTGACTAATACGCAGTATTTT. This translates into CASSQDLRTSGGGVTNTQYF.

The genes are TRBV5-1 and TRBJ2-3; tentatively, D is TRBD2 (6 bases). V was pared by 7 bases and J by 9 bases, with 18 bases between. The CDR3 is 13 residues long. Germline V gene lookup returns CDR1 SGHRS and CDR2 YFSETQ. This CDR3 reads CASQPAGIDTQYF. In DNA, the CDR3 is TGCGCCAGCCAACCCGCGGGGATTGACACGCAGTATTTT.

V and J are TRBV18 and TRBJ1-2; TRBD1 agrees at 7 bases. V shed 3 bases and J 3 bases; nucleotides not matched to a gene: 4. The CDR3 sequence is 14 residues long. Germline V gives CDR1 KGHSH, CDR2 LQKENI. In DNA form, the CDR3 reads TGTGCCAGCTCACCCGGACAGGACTACTATGGCTACACCTTC. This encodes CASSPGQDYYGYTF. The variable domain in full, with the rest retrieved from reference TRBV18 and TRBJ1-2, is NAGVMQNPRHLVRRRGQEARLRCSPMKGHSHVYWYRQLPEEGLKFMVYLQKENIIDESGMPKERFSAEFPKEGPSILRIQQVVRGDSAAYFCASSPGQDYYGYTFGSGTRLTVV.

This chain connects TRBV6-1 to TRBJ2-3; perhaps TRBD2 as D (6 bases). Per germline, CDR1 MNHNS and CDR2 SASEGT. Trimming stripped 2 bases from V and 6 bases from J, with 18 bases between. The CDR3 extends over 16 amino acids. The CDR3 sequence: CASSERAIGGADTQYF. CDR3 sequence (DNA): TGTGCCAGCAGTGAACGGGCCATCGGAGGGGCTGATACGCAGTATTTT.

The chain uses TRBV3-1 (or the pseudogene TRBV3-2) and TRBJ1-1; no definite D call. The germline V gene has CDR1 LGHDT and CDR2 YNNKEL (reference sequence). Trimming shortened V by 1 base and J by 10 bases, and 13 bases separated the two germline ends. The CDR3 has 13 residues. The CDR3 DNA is TGTGCCAGCAGCCAAGGGGAGGGTTTTGGAGCTTTCTTT. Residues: CASSQGEGFGAFF.

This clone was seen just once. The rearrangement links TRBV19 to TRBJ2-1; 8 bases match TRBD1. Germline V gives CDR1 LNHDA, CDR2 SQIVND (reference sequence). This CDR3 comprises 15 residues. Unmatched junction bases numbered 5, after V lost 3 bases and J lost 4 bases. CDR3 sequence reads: CASSIKQGVYNEQFF. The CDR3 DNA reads TGTGCCAGTAGTATTAAACAGGGGGTGTACAATGAGCAGTTCTTC.

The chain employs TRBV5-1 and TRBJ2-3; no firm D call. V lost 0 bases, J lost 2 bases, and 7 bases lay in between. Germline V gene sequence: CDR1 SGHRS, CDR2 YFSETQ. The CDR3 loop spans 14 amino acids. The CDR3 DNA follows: TGCGCCAGCAGCTTGGGGTTAGACACAGATACGCAGTATTTT. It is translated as CASSLGLDTDTQYF.

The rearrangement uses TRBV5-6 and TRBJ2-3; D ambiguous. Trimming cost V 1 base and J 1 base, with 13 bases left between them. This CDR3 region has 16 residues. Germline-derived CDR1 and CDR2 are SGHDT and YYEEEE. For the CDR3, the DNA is TGTGCCAGCAGCTTGTGGGCCGCCCCTGGCACAGATACGCAGTATTTT. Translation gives CASSLWAAPGTDTQYF.

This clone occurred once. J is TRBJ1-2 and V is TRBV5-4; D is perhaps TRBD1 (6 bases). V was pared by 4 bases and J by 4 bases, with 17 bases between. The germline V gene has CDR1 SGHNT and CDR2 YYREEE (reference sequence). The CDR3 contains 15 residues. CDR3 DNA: TGTGCCAGCAGCCTGGCAGGGGCCAATTCCTATGGCTACACCTTC. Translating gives CASSLAGANSYGYTF.

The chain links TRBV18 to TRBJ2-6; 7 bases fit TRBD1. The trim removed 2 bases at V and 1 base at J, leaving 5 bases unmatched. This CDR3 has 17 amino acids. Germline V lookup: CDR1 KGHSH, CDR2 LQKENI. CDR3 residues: CASSPAGGISGANVLTF. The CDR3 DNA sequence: TGTGCCAGCTCACCAGCAGGGGGAATTTCTGGGGCCAACGTCCTGACTTTC.

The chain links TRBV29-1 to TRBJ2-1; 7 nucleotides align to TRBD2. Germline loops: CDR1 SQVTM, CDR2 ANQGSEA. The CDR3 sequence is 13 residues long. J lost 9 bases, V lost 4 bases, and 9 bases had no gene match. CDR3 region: CSVGGLSGIEQFF. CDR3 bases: TGCAGCGTTGGAGGTTTAAGCGGGATTGAGCAGTTCTTC.

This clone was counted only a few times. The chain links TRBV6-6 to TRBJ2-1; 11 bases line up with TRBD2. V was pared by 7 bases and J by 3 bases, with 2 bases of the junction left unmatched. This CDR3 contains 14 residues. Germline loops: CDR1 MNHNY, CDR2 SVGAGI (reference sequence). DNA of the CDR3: TGTGCCAGCACGCTAGCGGGGGGCTACAATGAGCAGTTCTTC. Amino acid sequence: CASTLAGGYNEQFF.

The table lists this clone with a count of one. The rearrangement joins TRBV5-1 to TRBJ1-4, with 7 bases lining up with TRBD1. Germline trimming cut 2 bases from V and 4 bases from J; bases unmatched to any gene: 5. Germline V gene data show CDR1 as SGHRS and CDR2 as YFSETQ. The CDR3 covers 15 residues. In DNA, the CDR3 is TGCGCCAGCAGCTTACAGGGACAGCTTAATGAAAAACTGTTTTTT. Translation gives CASSLQGQLNEKLFF.

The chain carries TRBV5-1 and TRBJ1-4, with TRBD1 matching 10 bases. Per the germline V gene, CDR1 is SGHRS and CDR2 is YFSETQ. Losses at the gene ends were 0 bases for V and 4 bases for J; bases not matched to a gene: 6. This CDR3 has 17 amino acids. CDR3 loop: CASSLGRQGAYNEKLFF. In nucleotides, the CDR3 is TGCGCCAGCAGCTTGGGTCGACAGGGGGCATATAATGAAAAACTGTTTTTT.

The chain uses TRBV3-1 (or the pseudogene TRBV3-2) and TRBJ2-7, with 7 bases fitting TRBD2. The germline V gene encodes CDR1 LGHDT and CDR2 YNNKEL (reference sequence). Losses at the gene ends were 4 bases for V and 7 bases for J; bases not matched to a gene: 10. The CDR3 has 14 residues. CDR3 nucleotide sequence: TGTGCCAGCAGCCCGGACGGGGGGTTCGGGGAGCAGTACTTC. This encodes CASSPDGGFGEQYF.

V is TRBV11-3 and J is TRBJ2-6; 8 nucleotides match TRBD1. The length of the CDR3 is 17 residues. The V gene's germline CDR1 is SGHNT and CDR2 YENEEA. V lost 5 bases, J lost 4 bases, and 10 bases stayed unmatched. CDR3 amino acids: CASSTRTGMSGANVLTF. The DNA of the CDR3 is TGTGCCAGCAGCACTCGGACAGGGATGTCCGGGGCCAACGTCCTGACTTTC.

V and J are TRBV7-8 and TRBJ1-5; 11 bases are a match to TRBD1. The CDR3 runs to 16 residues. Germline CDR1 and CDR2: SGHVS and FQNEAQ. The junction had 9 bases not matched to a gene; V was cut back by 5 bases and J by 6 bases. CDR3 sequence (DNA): TGTGCCAGCAGCCCCGGAGGACAGGGGGCGGCTCAGCCCCAGCATTTT. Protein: CASSPGGQGAAQPQHF.